These T cell receptor beta chains were read from a single sample in a study of CD8 T cells in ankylosing spondylitis. TCRdb itself ran the 5' RACE reads through MiXCR, one entry per CDR3 protein. Counted here are over 600,000 distinct CDR3 sequences, 15% to 20% occurring once; the ten biggest clones make up about a fifth. Sequenced sample: blood, either unsorted or a sorted T cell fraction (not recorded which). Source of these receptors: a male donor with ankylosing spondylitis. Both conserved end residues are part of each CDR3. A D gene is named only where the DNA matches it firmly. Size is omitted from some rows. Given values are once, few, many or a class for expanded clones.

v_call	j_call	cdr3_length	d_call	clone_size	cdr3_nt	cdr3_aa
TRBV24-1	TRBJ1-1	13	NA	NA	TGTGCCACCAGTTCTGGACAGAACACTGAAGCTTTCTTT	CATSSGQNTEAFF
TRBV2	TRBJ2-6	14	NA	few	TGTGCCACTACGTGGGGTCCTGGGGCCAACGTCCTGACTTTC	CATTWGPGANVLTF
TRBV3-1	TRBJ2-7	15	NA	NA	TGTGCCAGCAGCCAAGATCCATCCCAGGGACGCGAGCAGTACTTC	CASSQDPSQGREQYF
TRBV5-6	TRBJ2-7	14	TRBD2	NA	TGTGCCAGCACCCCCAGCGGGGCCTCCAGGGAGCAGTACTTC	CASTPSGASREQYF
TRBV6-1	TRBJ2-2	16	NA	NA	TGTGCCAGCAGTCCCTCTAGGACCACCACCACCGGGGAGCTGTTTTTT	CASSPSRTTTTGELFF
TRBV12-3/TRBV12-4	TRBJ1-5	13	NA	NA	TGTGCCAGCAGTTTGGGATCCACTCAGGTCCAGCATTTT	CASSLGSTQVQHF
TRBV4-1	TRBJ1-4	17	NA	NA	TGCGCCAGCAGCCTTCAAAGTTTGGGGAACACTAATGAAAAACTGTTTTTT	CASSLQSLGNTNEKLFF
TRBV20-1	TRBJ2-7	13	NA	few	TGCAGTGCTAGAGGGGACCAAAACTACGAGCAGTACTTC	CSARGDQNYEQYF
TRBV7-8	TRBJ2-7	13	NA	NA	TGTGCCAGCAGCTTTCATAGCGGAGGGGAGAAGTACTTC	CASSFHSGGEKYF
TRBV20-1	TRBJ2-7	16	TRBD2	few	TGCAGTGCTACCGGGGGGACCGCTCGTATTCCCTACGAGCAGTACTTC	CSATGGTARIPYEQYF
TRBV20-1	TRBJ1-5	15	NA	NA	TGCAGTGCTAGAGGAGAGGGAGGGACCAATCAGCCCCAGCATTTT	CSARGEGGTNQPQHF
TRBV10-3	TRBJ1-5	15	TRBD1	NA	TGTGCCATCAGTGAGCAGGGGGCCTCGGGTCAGCCCCAGCATTTT	CAISEQGASGQPQHF
TRBV20-1	TRBJ1-2	13	TRBD1	NA	TGCAGTGCCCACGGACAGGGGGCTATTGGCTACACCTTC	CSAHGQGAIGYTF
TRBV7-2	TRBJ2-1	15	NA	many	TGTGCCAGCAGCTTAAGCTCGAGCTCCTACAATGAGCAGTTCTTC	CASSLSSSSYNEQFF
TRBV2	TRBJ2-7	13	NA	NA	TGTGCCAGTAAGAGGGACAATAACTACGAGCAGTACTTC	CASKRDNNYEQYF
TRBV6-1	TRBJ2-2	15	TRBD1	many	TGTGCCAGCCCCCGGGACAGCCTGATTTCCGGGGAGCTGTTTTTT	CASPRDSLISGELFF
TRBV29-1	TRBJ2-7	12	NA	NA	TGCAGCGTTGAAGATGGCGTCTACGAGCAGTACTTC	CSVEDGVYEQYF
TRBV28	TRBJ2-7	12	TRBD2	once	TGTGCCGCACTAGCGTGGGTGTACGAGCAGTACTTC	CAALAWVYEQYF
TRBV30	TRBJ2-5	16	TRBD2	few	TGTGCCTGGAGGAACCAGCGGGGGGGCACCGGTGGGACCCAGTACTTC	CAWRNQRGGTGGTQYF
TRBV27	TRBJ2-1	14	NA	many	TGTGCCAGCAGCAGAGACCGGGATTACAATGAGCAGTTCTTC	CASSRDRDYNEQFF
TRBV29-1	TRBJ2-7	13	NA	few	TGCAGCGTTGAATTGGAGGGGTCCTACGAGCAGTACTTC	CSVELEGSYEQYF
TRBV29-1	TRBJ1-1	14	NA	many	TGCAGCGTTACACGGGACGGACTGGGCACTGAAGCTTTCTTT	CSVTRDGLGTEAFF
TRBV2	TRBJ1-3	16	NA	few	TGTGCCAGCAGTGAGCACGCGGGGGCCGCTGGAAACACCATATATTTT	CASSEHAGAAGNTIYF
TRBV12-3/TRBV12-4	TRBJ1-2	14	NA	NA	TGTGCCAGCAGTTTAGAAGGGCAAAACTATGGCTACACCTTC	CASSLEGQNYGYTF
TRBV10-2	TRBJ2-2	13	NA	once	TGCGCCAGCGGGAGGGGGCTGGCGGGGGAGCTGTTTTTT	CASGRGLAGELFF
TRBV5-1	TRBJ2-7	13	NA	NA	TGCGCCAGCAGCTTGGTAGCGGAAATCGAGCAGTACTTC	CASSLVAEIEQYF
TRBV12-3/TRBV12-4	TRBJ2-2	12	NA	few	TGTGCCAGCGAGGGCGGAGCCGGGGAGCTGTTTTTT	CASEGGAGELFF
TRBV14	TRBJ2-5	18	TRBD2	NA	TGTGCCAGCAGCCAAGGACGACTAGCGGGGGGCCGGGGAGAGACCCAGTACTTC	CASSQGRLAGGRGETQYF
TRBV5-1	TRBJ1-1	13	NA	few	TGCGCCAGCAGCTTTGGGCCGGCCCCTGAAGCTTTCTTT	CASSFGPAPEAFF
TRBV3-1	TRBJ2-1	17	TRBD2	few	TGTGCCAGCAGCCCTTCGGGACTAGCGGGACGTTTCAATGAGCAGTTCTTC	CASSPSGLAGRFNEQFF
TRBV7-9	TRBJ2-5	15	NA	NA	TGTGCCAGCAGCTTCAAGTGGAGGGGGCAAGAGACCCAGTACTTC	CASSFKWRGQETQYF
TRBV12-5	TRBJ1-1	13	NA	once	TGTGCTAGTGTTGGCCCGTTGGGCACTGAAGCTTTCTTT	CASVGPLGTEAFF
TRBV12-3/TRBV12-4	TRBJ2-1	14	TRBD2	few	TGTGCCAGCAGCCGTTGGGGGGGAGGGAATGAGCAGTTCTTC	CASSRWGGGNEQFF
TRBV27	TRBJ2-2	13	NA	NA	TGTGCCAGCACCAGGGGCATAGGCGGGGAGCTGTTTTTT	CASTRGIGGELFF
TRBV5-4	TRBJ2-3	16	TRBD1	few	TGTGCCAGCAGCTTGTCAACAGGGGGCCCCTCAGATACGCAGTATTTT	CASSLSTGGPSDTQYF
TRBV6-5	TRBJ1-5	16	NA	few	TGTGCCAGCAGTTACGCGGGAAAAAATAGCAATCAGCCCCAGCATTTT	CASSYAGKNSNQPQHF
TRBV11-3	TRBJ2-3	15	NA	few	TGTGCCAGCAGCTTCGACCCACAACGCACAGATACGCAGTATTTT	CASSFDPQRTDTQYF
TRBV7-9	TRBJ1-4	14	TRBD1	NA	TGTGCCAGCAGCCACACAGGGGTCAATGAAAAACTGTTTTTT	CASSHTGVNEKLFF
TRBV12-3/TRBV12-4	TRBJ2-7	14	NA	few	TGTGCCAGCTCGTCTTGGACCCGAGTCTACGAGCAGTACTTC	CASSSWTRVYEQYF
TRBV4-1	TRBJ1-3	11	NA	few	TGCGCCAGCGGGCATTCAAACACCATATATTTT	CASGHSNTIYF
TRBV29-1	TRBJ2-7	12	NA	few	TGCAGCGTGAGAGGGTCTACCTACGAGCAGTACTTC	CSVRGSTYEQYF
TRBV20-1	TRBJ2-3	13	NA	NA	TGCAGTGCTAGTCAGGCTAGCGTAGATACGCAGTATTTT	CSASQASVDTQYF
TRBV6-1	TRBJ1-5	14	NA	few	TGTGCCAGCAGTGGGGACCGGACCTTAAAGCCCCAGCATTTT	CASSGDRTLKPQHF
TRBV7-2	TRBJ2-7	14	NA	NA	TGTGCCAGCAGCTTAGACGTCGAGCTCTACGAGCAGTACTTC	CASSLDVELYEQYF
TRBV20-1	TRBJ2-1	14	NA	few	TGCAGTGCTAGCGCTCTAGCATTCTACAATGAGCAGTTCTTC	CSASALAFYNEQFF
TRBV12-3/TRBV12-4	TRBJ1-5	12	NA	NA	TGTGCCAGCAGTTTTACCCCCCAGCCCCAGCATTTT	CASSFTPQPQHF
TRBV20-1	TRBJ2-5	13	NA	NA	TGCAGTGCTAGAGTTGAAAGCGAAGAGACCCAGTACTTC	CSARVESEETQYF
TRBV29-1	TRBJ2-7	13	NA	NA	TGCAGCGTTGAGAGCGACTACTCCTACGAGCAGTACTTC	CSVESDYSYEQYF
TRBV30	TRBJ2-5	12	NA	few	TGTGCCTGGAGTGTACTCGGACTAACCCAGTACTTC	CAWSVLGLTQYF
TRBV9	TRBJ1-5	14	NA	NA	TGTGCCAGCGGGGCAGGGTATAGCAATCAGCCCCAGCATTTT	CASGAGYSNQPQHF
TRBV4-3	TRBJ2-5	15	TRBD1	few	TGCGCCAGCAGCCCCCAGACAGGGTACCGAGAGACCCAGTACTTC	CASSPQTGYRETQYF
TRBV11-2	TRBJ2-1	18	NA	NA	TGTGCCAGCAGCTTAGATCTAGAGGGAAGGAGCTCCTACAATGAGCAGTTCTTC	CASSLDLEGRSSYNEQFF
TRBV7-2	TRBJ1-3	17	TRBD1	NA	TGTGCCAGCAGCCAAGGAGCGCCGACAGGGGGGATGGACACCATATATTTT	CASSQGAPTGGMDTIYF
TRBV7-2	TRBJ2-1	15	NA	few	TGTGCCAGCAGCCCGGATGGGATGTCCTACAATGAGCAGTTCTTC	CASSPDGMSYNEQFF
TRBV29-1	TRBJ2-7	11	NA	NA	TGCAGCGTGACCTTCCCGGGAGAGCAGTACTTC	CSVTFPGEQYF